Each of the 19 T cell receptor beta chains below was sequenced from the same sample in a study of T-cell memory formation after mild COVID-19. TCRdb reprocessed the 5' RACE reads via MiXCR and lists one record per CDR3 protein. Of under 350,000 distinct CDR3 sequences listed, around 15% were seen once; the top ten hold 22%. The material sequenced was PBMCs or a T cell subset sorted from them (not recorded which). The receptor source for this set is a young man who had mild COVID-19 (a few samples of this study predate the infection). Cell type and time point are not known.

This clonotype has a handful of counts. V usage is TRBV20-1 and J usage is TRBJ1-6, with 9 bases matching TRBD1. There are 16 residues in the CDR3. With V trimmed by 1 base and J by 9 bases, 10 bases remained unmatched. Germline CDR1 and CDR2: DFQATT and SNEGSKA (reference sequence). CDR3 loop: CSARVSGDRVSSPLHF. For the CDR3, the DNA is TGCAGTGCTAGAGTTTCGGGGGACAGGGTATCTTCACCCCTCCACTTT.

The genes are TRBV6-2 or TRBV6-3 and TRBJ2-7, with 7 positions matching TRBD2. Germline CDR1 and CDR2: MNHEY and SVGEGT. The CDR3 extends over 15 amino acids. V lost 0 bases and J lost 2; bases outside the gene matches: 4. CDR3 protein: CASSYSERDAYEQYV. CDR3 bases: TGTGCCAGCAGTTACTCGGAGCGGGACGCCTACGAGCAGTACGTC.

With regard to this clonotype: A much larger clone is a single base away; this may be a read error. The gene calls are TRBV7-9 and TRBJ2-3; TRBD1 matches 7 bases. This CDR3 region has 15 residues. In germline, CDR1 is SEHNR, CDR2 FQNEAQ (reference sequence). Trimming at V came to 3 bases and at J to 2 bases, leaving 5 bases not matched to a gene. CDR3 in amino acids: CASSFYGQATDTQYF. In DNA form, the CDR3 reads TGTGCCAGCAGCTTTTATGGACAGGCCACAGATACGCAGTATTTT.

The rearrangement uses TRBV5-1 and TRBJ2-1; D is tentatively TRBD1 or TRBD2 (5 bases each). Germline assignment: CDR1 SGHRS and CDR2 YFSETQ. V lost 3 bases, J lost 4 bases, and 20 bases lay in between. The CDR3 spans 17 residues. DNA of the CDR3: TGCGCCAGCAGCTCCCTATCACGGGACGCCGCATACAATGAGCAGTTCTTC. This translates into CASSSLSRDAAYNEQFF.

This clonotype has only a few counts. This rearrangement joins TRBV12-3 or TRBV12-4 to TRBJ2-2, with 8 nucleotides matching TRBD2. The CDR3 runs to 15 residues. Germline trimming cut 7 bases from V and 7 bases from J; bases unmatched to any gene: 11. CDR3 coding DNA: TGTGCCAGCACCCTTCGGGGGGGGCCGGTCGGGGAGCTGTTTTTT. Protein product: CASTLRGGPVGELFF.

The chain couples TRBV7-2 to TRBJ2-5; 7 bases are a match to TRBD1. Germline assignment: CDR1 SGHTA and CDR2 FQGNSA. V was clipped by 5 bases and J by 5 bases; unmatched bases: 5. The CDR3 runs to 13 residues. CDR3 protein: CASSIQGRETQYF. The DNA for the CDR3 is TGTGCCAGCAGCATACAGGGGCGGGAGACCCAGTACTTC.

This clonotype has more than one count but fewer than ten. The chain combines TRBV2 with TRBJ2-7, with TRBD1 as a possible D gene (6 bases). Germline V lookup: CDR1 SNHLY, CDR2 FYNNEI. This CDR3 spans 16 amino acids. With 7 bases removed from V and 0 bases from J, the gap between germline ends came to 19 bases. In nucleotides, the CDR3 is TGTGCCAGCACCTTCGGGCAGGGGACGAGCTCCTACGAGCAGTACTTC. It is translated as CASTFGQGTSSYEQYF.

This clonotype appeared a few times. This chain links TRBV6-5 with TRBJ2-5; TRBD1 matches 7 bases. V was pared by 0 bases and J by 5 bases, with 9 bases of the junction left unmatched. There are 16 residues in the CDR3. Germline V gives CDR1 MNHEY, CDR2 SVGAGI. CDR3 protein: CASSYSLRGLGETQYF. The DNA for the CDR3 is TGTGCCAGCAGTTACTCGTTAAGGGGGCTGGGGGAGACCCAGTACTTC.

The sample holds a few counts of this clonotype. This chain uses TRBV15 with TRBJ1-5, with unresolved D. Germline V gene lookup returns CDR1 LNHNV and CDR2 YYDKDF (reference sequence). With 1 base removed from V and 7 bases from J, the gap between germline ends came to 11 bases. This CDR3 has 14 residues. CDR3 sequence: CATSRARVRQPQHF. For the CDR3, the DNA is TGTGCCACCAGCAGAGCCCGGGTCCGCCAGCCCCAGCATTTT.

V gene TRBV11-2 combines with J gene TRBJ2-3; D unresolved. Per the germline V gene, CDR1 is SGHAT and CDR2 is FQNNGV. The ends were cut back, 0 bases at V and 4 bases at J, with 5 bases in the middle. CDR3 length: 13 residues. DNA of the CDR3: TGTGCCAGCAGCTTAGAAAGGGCAGATACGCAGTATTTT. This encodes CASSLERADTQYF.

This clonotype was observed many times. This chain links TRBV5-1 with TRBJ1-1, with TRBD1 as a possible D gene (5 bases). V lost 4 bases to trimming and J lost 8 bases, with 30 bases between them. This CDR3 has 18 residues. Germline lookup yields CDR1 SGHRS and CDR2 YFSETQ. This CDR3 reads CASSLTSSVGKGLAEAFF. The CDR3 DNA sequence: TGCGCCAGCAGCCTAACTAGTTCAGTGGGCAAGGGGCTGGCAGAAGCTTTCTTT. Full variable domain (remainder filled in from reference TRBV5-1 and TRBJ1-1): KAGVTQTPRYLIKTRGQQVTLSCSPISGHRSVSWYQQTPGQGLQFLFEYFSETQRNKGNFPGRFSGRQFSNSRSEMNVSTLELGDSALYLCASSLTSSVGKGLAEAFFGQGTRLTVV.

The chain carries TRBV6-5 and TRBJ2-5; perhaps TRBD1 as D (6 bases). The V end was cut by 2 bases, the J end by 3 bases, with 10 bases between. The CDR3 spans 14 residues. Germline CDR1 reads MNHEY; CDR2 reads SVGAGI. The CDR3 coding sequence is TGTGCCAGCAGTTACACGGCAGGGGAAGAGACCCAGTACTTC. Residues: CASSYTAGEETQYF.

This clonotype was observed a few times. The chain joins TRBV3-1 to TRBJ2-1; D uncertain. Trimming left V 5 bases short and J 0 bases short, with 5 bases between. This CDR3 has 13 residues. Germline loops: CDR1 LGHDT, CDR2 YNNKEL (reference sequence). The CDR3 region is CASSRFSYNEQFF. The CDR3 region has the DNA TGTGCCAGCAGCAGGTTCTCCTACAATGAGCAGTTCTTC.

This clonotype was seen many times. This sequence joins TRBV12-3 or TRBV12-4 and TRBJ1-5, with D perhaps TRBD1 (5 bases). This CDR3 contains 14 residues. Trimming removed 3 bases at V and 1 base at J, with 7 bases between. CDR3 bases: TGTGCCAGCAGTTTGTGGGGCAGCAATCAGCCCCAGCATTTT. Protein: CASSLWGSNQPQHF.

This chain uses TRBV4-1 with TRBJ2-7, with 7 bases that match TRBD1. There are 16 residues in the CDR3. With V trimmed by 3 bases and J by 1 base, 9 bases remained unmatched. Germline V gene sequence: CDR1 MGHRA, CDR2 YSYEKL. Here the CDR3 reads CASSQNLGDSSYEQYF. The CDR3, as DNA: TGCGCCAGCAGCCAGAACCTGGGGGACAGTTCCTACGAGCAGTACTTC.

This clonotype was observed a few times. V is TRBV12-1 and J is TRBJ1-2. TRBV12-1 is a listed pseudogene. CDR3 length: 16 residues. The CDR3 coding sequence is TGTGCCAGCAGCTCCCAGCAGGGAGGGGGCTACTATGGCTACACCTTC. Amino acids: CASSSQQGGGYYGYTF.

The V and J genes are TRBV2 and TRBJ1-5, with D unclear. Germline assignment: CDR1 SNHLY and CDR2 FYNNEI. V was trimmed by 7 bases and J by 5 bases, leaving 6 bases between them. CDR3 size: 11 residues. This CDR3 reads CASIVHQPQHF. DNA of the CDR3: TGTGCCAGCATTGTGCATCAGCCCCAGCATTTT.

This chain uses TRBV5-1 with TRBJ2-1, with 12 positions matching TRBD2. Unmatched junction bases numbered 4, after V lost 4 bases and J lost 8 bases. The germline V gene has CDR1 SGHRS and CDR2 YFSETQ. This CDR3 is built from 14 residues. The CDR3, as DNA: TGCGCCAGCAGCCCACTAGCGGGGGGCCATGAGCAGTTCTTC. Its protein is CASSPLAGGHEQFF.

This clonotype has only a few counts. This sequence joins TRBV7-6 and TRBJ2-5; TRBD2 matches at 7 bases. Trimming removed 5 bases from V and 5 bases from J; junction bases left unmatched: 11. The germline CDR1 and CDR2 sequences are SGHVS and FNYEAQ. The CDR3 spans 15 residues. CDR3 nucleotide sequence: TGTGCCAGCAGCAATACTCCGGGGGGTCGGGAGACCCAGTACTTC. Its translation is CASSNTPGGRETQYF.